The entry below describes one TCR beta chain. Its antigen is still unknown. This sample was included in a study of cytomegalovirus exposure and HLA in healthy donors. Looking at the study overall: The 110 or so validation repertoires used a platform that matched the one used for the approximately 620 first-cohort repertoires, as a later analysis reported.

Here immunoSEQ multiplex PCR was the method, and the copy in TCRdb shows in-frame clones only, minus some. The profile shows about 200,000 clones, 80% to 90% of them singletons. CDR3 size: 14 residues. Germline V lookup: CDR1 SGHTA, CDR2 FQGNSA. V lost 2 bases, J lost 5 bases, and 10 bases lay in between. Study outcomes and limitations: There were under 200 TCR beta chains listed as cytomegalovirus-associated.

The TCR sequence derives from a woman in her 30s in good health and CMV-seronegative. The gene calls are TRBV7-2 and TRBJ1-3; no clear D. The specimen was PBMCs. CDR3 loop: CASSLPTSRNTIYF. The DNA of the CDR3 is TGTGCCAGCAGCTTACCAACATCACGAAACACCATATATTTT.